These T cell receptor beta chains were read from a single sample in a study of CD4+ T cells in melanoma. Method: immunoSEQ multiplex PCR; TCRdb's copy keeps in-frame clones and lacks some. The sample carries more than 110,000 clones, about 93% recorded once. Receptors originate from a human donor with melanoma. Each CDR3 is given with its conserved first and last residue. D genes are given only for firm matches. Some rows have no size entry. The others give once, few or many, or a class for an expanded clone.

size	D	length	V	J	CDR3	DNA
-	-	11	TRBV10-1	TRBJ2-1	CASSAAREQFF	TGCGCCAGCAGCGCCGCGCGGGAGCAGTTCTTC
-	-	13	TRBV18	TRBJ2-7	CASSPSLVYEQYF	TGTGCCAGCTCACCGTCCCTAGTGTACGAGCAGTACTTC
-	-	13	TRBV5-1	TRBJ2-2	CASSLEVTGELFF	TGCGCCAGCAGCTTGGAGGTAACCGGGGAGCTGTTTTTT
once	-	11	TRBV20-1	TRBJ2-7	CSAARGSEQYF	TGCAGTGCCGCTAGGGGTTCCGAGCAGTACTTC
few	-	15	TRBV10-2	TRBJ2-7	CASSESGRRVSEQYF	TGCGCCAGCAGTGAGTCGGGACGCCGGGTATCCGAGCAGTACTTC
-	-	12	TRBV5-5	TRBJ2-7	CASSFFGREQYF	TGTGCCAGCAGCTTTTTTGGTAGAGAGCAGTACTTC
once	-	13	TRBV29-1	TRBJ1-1	CSVERSMNTEAFF	TGCAGCGTCGAGCGGTCCATGAACACTGAAGCTTTCTTT
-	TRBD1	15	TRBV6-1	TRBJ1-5	CASSDGQGLGQPQHF	TGTGCCAGCAGTGACGGACAGGGCTTGGGACAGCCCCAGCATTTT
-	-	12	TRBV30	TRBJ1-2	CAWTHDTYGYTF	TGTGCCTGGACCCATGACACCTATGGCTACACCTTC
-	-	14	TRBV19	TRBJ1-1	CASSIAGYDTEAFF	TGTGCCAGTAGTATCGCAGGGTACGACACTGAAGCTTTCTTT